This TCR beta chain was identified in a study of blood T cell repertoires in COVID-19. Some clones are missing from TCRdb's copy, which holds only in-frame ones; the method was immunoSEQ multiplex PCR. The sample carries hundreds of thousands of clones, 89% recorded once. This clonotype was sampled from a woman in her forties who had recovered from COVID-19. Sample: PBMCs or T cells enriched from blood (not recorded which).

CDR3 nucleotide sequence: TGTGCCAGCAGTTGGGGCATAGCGGGCTCCAGACGGGGCAATGAGCAGTTCTTC. Its protein product is CASSWGIAGSRRGNEQFF. The V gene is TRBV6-2 or TRBV6-3, the J gene TRBJ2-1, with 7 bases lining up with TRBD2. CDR3 size: 18 residues. V lost 4 bases, J lost 6 bases, and 18 bases stayed unmatched. From germline, CDR1 is MNHEY and CDR2 SVGEGT.